This entry lists 32 T cell receptor beta chains sequenced from one sample in a study of PD-1 blockade in classical Hodgkin lymphoma. Produced via immunoSEQ multiplex PCR; TCRdb's table is partial and in-frame only. The repertoire holds about 40,000 clones, about 77% seen once, with roughly an eighth in the top ten. Each patient experienced a relapse that followed autologous stem cell transplantation, and brentuximab vedotin exposure varied. The sequenced sample was peripheral blood mononuclear cells (PBMCs), obtained at baseline. Source of these receptors: a human donor with classical Hodgkin lymphoma.

V is TRBV13 and J is TRBJ2-1; TRBD2 matches 10 bases. The V gene end was trimmed by 2 bases and the J gene end by 4 bases; junction bases not matched to a gene: 5. Germline CDR1 PRHDT, CDR2 FYEKMQ (reference sequence). This CDR3 contains 16 residues. CDR3 coding DNA: TGTGCCAGCAGCTTAACAGCGGGGGGGCCATACAATGAGCAGTTCTTC. It encodes CASSLTAGGPYNEQFF.

The genes are TRBV29-1 and TRBJ2-7; the match to TRBD2 covers 9 bases. V was pared by 7 bases and J by 0 bases, with 4 bases of the junction left unmatched. The CDR3 runs 13 residues. Germline CDR1 and CDR2: SQVTM and ANQGSEA. The CDR3 nucleotides read TGCAGCGCTAGCGGGGCTACCTCCTACGAGCAGTACTTC. Its translation: CSASGATSYEQYF.

The J gene is TRBJ2-3, the V gene TRBV7-6; maybe TRBD2 (7 bases). Germline V CDR1 and CDR2: SGHVS, FNYEAQ. The CDR3 extends over 14 amino acids. Trimming took off 5 bases at V and 5 bases at J, with 14 bases between the two ends. The CDR3 sequence: CASSPGGPEDTQYF. The CDR3 nucleotides read TGTGCCAGCAGCCCCGGGGGGCCCGAAGATACGCAGTATTTT.

The CDR3 nucleotides are TGTGCCAGCAGCCAAGAGATCAGGACCGTAGCGTTTGAGAACACCGGGGAGCTGTTTTTT. Its protein is CASSQEIRTVAFENTGELFF. The chain carries TRBV4-2 and TRBJ2-2; TRBD2 is a possible D gene (5 bases). Trimming took off 0 bases at V and 1 base at J, with 21 bases between the two ends. This CDR3 has 20 residues. Germline CDR1 LGHNA, CDR2 YNFKEQ.

The chain uses TRBV4-1 and TRBJ1-2; D not resolved. V was clipped by 1 base and J by 8 bases, with 8 bases between them. This CDR3 contains 12 residues. In germline, CDR1 is MGHRA, CDR2 YSYEKL. CDR3 amino acids: CASSQGEGGYTF. The CDR3 bases are TGCGCCAGCAGCCAAGGGGAAGGGGGCTACACCTTC.

The chain couples TRBV7-2 to TRBJ2-1; D could derive from TRBD1 or TRBD2 (5 bases each). This CDR3 has 14 residues. The germline V and J ends were trimmed by 0 bases and 5 bases, with 8 bases remaining between them. From germline, CDR1 is SGHTA and CDR2 FQGNSA. DNA for the CDR3: TGTGCCAGCAGCTTAGCGGGACCCGACAATGAGCAGTTCTTC. It yields the protein CASSLAGPDNEQFF.

This clone is deemed medium-sized (0.01 to 0.1%). The V gene is TRBV7-9, the J gene TRBJ2-7; D possibly corresponds to TRBD2 (6 bases). CDR1 is SEHNR, CDR2 FQNEAQ, per germline (reference sequence). Trimming left V 1 base short and J 4 bases short, with 17 bases between. The CDR3 contains 16 residues. Written as DNA, the CDR3 is TGTGCCAGCAGCTTAGGGGTGGGGGGTACCCAATACGAGCAGTACTTC. Translation gives CASSLGVGGTQYEQYF.

The chain couples TRBV15 to TRBJ1-4, with a tentative D call TRBD1 (6 bases). The V gene's germline CDR1 is LNHNV and CDR2 YYDKDF (reference sequence). CDR3 length equals 15 residues. Trimming took off 2 bases at V and 7 bases at J, with 14 bases between the two ends. In DNA form, the CDR3 reads TGTGCCACCAGCAGAAGGGGGGTCGGAGGTGAAAAACTGTTTTTT. It translates to CATSRRGVGGEKLFF.

The chain has TRBV4-3 and TRBJ1-5; no reliable D call. V lost 4 bases and J 7 bases, leaving 11 bases between the germline ends. Germline V gene sequence: CDR1 LGHNA, CDR2 YSLEER. The CDR3 is 13 residues long. DNA for the CDR3: TGCGCCAGCAGCCGAGTTGGTGGACAGCCCCAGCATTTT. Translation: CASSRVGGQPQHF.

The chain uses TRBV10-2 and TRBJ1-6, with D unclear. The ends were cut back, 3 bases at V and 5 bases at J, with 5 bases in the middle. There are 13 residues in the CDR3. The germline CDR1 and CDR2 sequences are WSHSY and SAAADI. The CDR3: CASSDPHNSPLHF. CDR3 DNA: TGCGCCAGCAGTGACCCCCATAATTCACCCCTCCACTTT.

The chain combines TRBV13 with TRBJ1-2; the D gene is possibly TRBD1 (5 bases). V gave up 5 bases and J gave up 8 bases, with 15 bases separating them. Germline CDR1 and CDR2: PRHDT and FYEKMQ (reference sequence). This CDR3 is built from 13 residues. DNA of the CDR3: TGTGCCAGCAGCCTTGACAGTTTCTACGGCTACACCTTC. It encodes CASSLDSFYGYTF.

The J gene is TRBJ2-2, the V gene TRBV6-5, with a tentative D call TRBD2 (5 bases). The V end lost 5 bases, the J end lost 7 bases, and 8 bases lay between the germline ends. Germline assignment: CDR1 MNHEY and CDR2 SVGAGI. There are 12 residues in the CDR3. The CDR3 sequence is CASSGGGGELFF. The CDR3 DNA reads as TGTGCCAGCAGTGGAGGTGGCGGGGAGCTGTTTTTT.

DNA of the CDR3: TGTGCCAGCGGGCCGACGTGGACCCAGTACTTC. Translation: CASGPTWTQYF. The chain is built from TRBV6-1 and TRBJ2-5; D unclear. The V gene lost 8 bases and the J gene lost 7 bases, with 11 bases spanning the gap. CDR1 MNHNS and CDR2 SASEGT come from the germline V gene. The CDR3 is 11 residues long.

This clone turned up a few times. This chain uses TRBV7-2 with TRBJ1-2; 9 bases are shared with TRBD1. The V segment lost 5 bases and the J segment 8 bases; nucleotides outside the gene matches: 12. Germline CDR1 and CDR2: SGHTA and FQGNSA. There are 15 residues in the CDR3. The CDR3 is CASSQLQGAAHGYTF. The CDR3 coding sequence is TGTGCCAGCAGCCAGCTACAGGGGGCGGCCCACGGCTACACCTTC. Using reference TRBV7-2 and TRBJ1-2 for the parts outside the CDR3, the full variable domain is GAGVSQSPSNKVTEKGKDVELRCDPISGHTALYWYRQSLGQGLEFLIYFQGNSAPDKSGLPSDRFSAERTGGSVSTLTIQRTQQEDSAVYLCASSQLQGAAHGYTFGSGTRLTVV.

The rearrangement uses TRBV6-5 and TRBJ1-3; D remains unclear. The CDR3 is 13 amino acids. CDR1 is MNHEY, CDR2 SVGAGI, per germline. V lost 2 bases to trimming and J lost 1 base, with 3 bases between them. CDR3 coding DNA: TGTGCCAGCAGTTACACATCTGGAAACACCATATATTTT. As protein: CASSYTSGNTIYF.

This clone has just one count. The CDR3 is CASSLAGASDTQYF. CDR3 bases: TGTGCCAGCAGCTTAGCGGGGGCCTCAGATACGCAGTATTTT. The V gene is TRBV5-4, the J gene TRBJ2-3, with 8 bases lining up with TRBD2. This CDR3 contains 14 residues. V lost 2 bases, J lost 4 bases, and 3 bases stayed unmatched. The germline V gene encodes CDR1 SGHNT and CDR2 YYREEE (reference sequence).

This clone has only a few counts. The gene calls are TRBV2 and TRBJ2-5; D gene uncertain. Germline V gives CDR1 SNHLY, CDR2 FYNNEI. V shed 2 bases and J shed 4 bases, with 11 bases lying between them. The CDR3 has 14 residues. The DNA for the CDR3 is TGTGCCAGCAGTGAACTGGCGGCTCGAGAGACCCAGTACTTC. Its translation: CASSELAARETQYF.

The J gene is TRBJ1-2, the V gene TRBV11-2; no clear D. V lost 3 bases and J 6 bases, leaving 2 bases between the germline ends. This CDR3 is 10 amino acids long. The germline V gene has CDR1 SGHAT and CDR2 FQNNGV. The CDR3 loop reads CASSLNGYTF. In DNA form, the CDR3 reads TGTGCCAGCAGCTTGAATGGCTACACCTTC.

This clone was observed a handful of times. This rearrangement joins TRBV7-6 to TRBJ2-2, with 7 nucleotides matching TRBD1. The CDR3 is 15 residues long. After removal of 3 bases from V and 5 bases from J, the junction contained 6 bases not matched to a gene. The germline V gene encodes CDR1 SGHVS and CDR2 FNYEAQ. The CDR3 coding sequence is TGTGCCAGCAGCTTCCTAGTACAGGGGACCGGGGAGCTGTTTTTT. Translated, it gives CASSFLVQGTGELFF. Full variable domain (rest looked up from reference TRBV7-6 and TRBJ2-2): GAGVSQSPRYKVTKRGQDVALRCDPISGHVSLYWYRQALGQGPEFLTYFNYEAQQDKSGLPNDRFSAERPEGSISTLTIQRTEQRDSAMYRCASSFLVQGTGELFFGEGSRLTVL.

This chain uses TRBV5-1 with TRBJ1-1; TRBD1 is a possible D gene (5 bases). Germline V gene lookup returns CDR1 SGHRS and CDR2 YFSETQ. The CDR3 consists of 19 residues. Between the trimmed V and J ends, which lost 7 bases and 0 bases, there was a span of 28 bases. CDR3 loop: CASVLTTNSGRTMNTEAFF. The CDR3, as DNA: TGCGCCAGCGTACTAACTACCAACTCGGGACGGACGATGAACACTGAAGCTTTCTTT. The variable domain in full, with the rest retrieved from reference TRBV5-1 and TRBJ1-1, is KAGVTQTPRYLIKTRGQQVTLSCSPISGHRSVSWYQQTPGQGLQFLFEYFSETQRNKGNFPGRFSGRQFSNSRSEMNVSTLELGDSALYLCASVLTTNSGRTMNTEAFFGQGTRLTVV.

V is TRBV13 and J is TRBJ1-2; D call uncertain. Germline assignment: CDR1 PRHDT and CDR2 FYEKMQ (reference sequence). The germline V and J ends were trimmed by 2 bases and 7 bases, with 11 bases remaining between them. The CDR3 has 13 residues. The CDR3 reads CASSLKGLSGYTF. The CDR3 DNA follows: TGTGCCAGCAGCTTAAAAGGGCTCTCTGGCTACACCTTC.

This clone has a handful of counts. CDR3 DNA sequence: TGTGCCAGCAGCTTCGGGAGCCCCTCGGGACACGAGCAGTACTTC. Protein: CASSFGSPSGHEQYF. The chain is built from TRBV5-6 and TRBJ2-7, with D perhaps matching TRBD2 (6 bases). The CDR3 loop spans 15 amino acids. Germline V gene lookup returns CDR1 SGHDT and CDR2 YYEEEE. V was trimmed by 2 bases and J by 5 bases, leaving 17 bases between them.

The chain joins TRBV29-1 to TRBJ2-1, with D uncertain. The CDR3 covers 14 residues. Germline V gene lookup returns CDR1 SQVTM and CDR2 ANQGSEA. V was clipped by 3 bases and J by 4 bases, with 13 bases between them. CDR3 bases: TGCAGCGTTGATAGCACAGTCAATTACAATGAGCAGTTCTTC. Protein: CSVDSTVNYNEQFF.

The chain is built from TRBV5-1 and TRBJ2-4; 8 positions agree with TRBD2. Germline CDR1 is SGHRS and CDR2 is YFSETQ. V lost 0 bases to trimming and J lost 6 bases; unmatched junction nucleotides: 5. The CDR3 totals 15 residues. The CDR3 nucleotides read TGCGCCAGCAGCTTGGCGGGGGGGCCAGGAAACATTCAGTACTTC. This encodes CASSLAGGPGNIQYF.

V usage is TRBV7-2 and J usage is TRBJ1-1; TRBD1 matches 9 bases. The CDR3 covers 16 residues. CDR1 is SGHTA, CDR2 FQGNSA, per germline. Trimming took 5 bases from V and 0 from J; bases not matched to a gene: 7. The CDR3 loop is CASSTTGGRLNTEAFF. The CDR3 bases are TGTGCCAGCAGCACGACAGGGGGGCGATTGAACACTGAAGCTTTCTTT.

The chain has TRBV6-6 and TRBJ1-6; perhaps TRBD1 as D (6 bases). The CDR3 is made up of 13 amino acids. Trimming shortened V by 6 bases and J by 7 bases, and 10 bases separated the two germline ends. CDR1 and CDR2 from the germline V gene are MNHNY and SVGAGI (reference sequence). The CDR3 coding sequence is TGTGCCAGCAGGAACAGGGAAAATTCACCCCTCCACTTT. This codes for CASRNRENSPLHF.

This chain joins TRBV7-2 and TRBJ2-5; 8 nucleotides agree with TRBD1. The germline CDR1 and CDR2 sequences are SGHTA and FQGNSA. CDR3 length: 13 residues. V lost 2 bases to trimming and J lost 5 bases; unmatched junction nucleotides: 1. CDR3 coding DNA: TGTGCCAGCAGCTTAAACAGGGGGGAGACCCAGTACTTC. Its translation: CASSLNRGETQYF.

V is TRBV5-8 and J is TRBJ2-2; D call uncertain. Germline V lookup: CDR1 SGHTS, CDR2 YDEGEE. The CDR3 runs to 15 residues. V was shortened by 2 bases and J by 6 bases, with 14 bases between the two germline ends. The CDR3 here is CASSFDRPGSGELFF. In DNA form, the CDR3 reads TGTGCCAGCAGCTTCGATCGACCAGGATCCGGGGAGCTGTTTTTT.

The chain combines TRBV7-4 with TRBJ2-2; 7 positions match TRBD1. With V trimmed by 3 bases and J by 4 bases, 14 bases remained unmatched. CDR3 length equals 18 residues. Germline V lookup: CDR1 SGHVT, CDR2 SQSDAQ. The CDR3 sequence: CASSLWDSLRGGTGELFF. CDR3 coding DNA: TGTGCCAGCAGCTTGTGGGACAGCCTCCGAGGGGGCACCGGGGAGCTGTTTTTT.

This sequence joins TRBV27 and TRBJ1-2; TRBD1 aligns across 8 bases. Germline V gene data show CDR1 as MNHEY and CDR2 as SMNVEV (reference sequence). With V trimmed by 3 bases and J by 5 bases, 5 bases remained unmatched. The length of the CDR3 is 14 residues. CDR3 coding DNA: TGTGCCAGCAGTTTTAGTGGACAGGGATATGGCTACACCTTC. Encoded protein: CASSFSGQGYGYTF.

The CDR3 reads CASSPFRISGANVLTF. In nucleotides, the CDR3 is TGTGCCAGCAGTCCTTTTCGAATCTCTGGGGCCAACGTCCTGACTTTC. This chain uses TRBV6-6 with TRBJ2-6, with D uncertain. Between the trimmed V and J ends, which lost 5 bases and 0 bases, there was a span of 11 bases. The CDR3 runs 16 residues. The germline CDR1 and CDR2 sequences are MNHNY and SVGAGI (reference sequence).

This chain uses TRBV6-1 with TRBJ1-6; D may be TRBD1 (6 bases). V was trimmed by 2 bases and J by 9 bases, leaving 11 bases between them. Germline V gene sequence: CDR1 MNHNS, CDR2 SASEGT. The CDR3 consists of 14 residues. The CDR3 DNA sequence: TGTGCCAGCAGTGAATCGGGGGGCAGTTCACCCCTCCACTTT. The encoded protein is CASSESGGSSPLHF.